Below are 17 T cell receptor beta chains sequenced from a single sample in a study of T cells after posttransplantation cyclophosphamide. Controls had myeloablative marrow grafts with methotrexate and calcineurin inhibitor, sampled at 1 year. TCRdb keeps only in-frame clones here, not all; method: immunoSEQ multiplex PCR. This repertoire shows approximately 19,000 clones, 85% to 90% found once; its top ten account for around 1.9%. The sample here was PBMCs, taken approximately twelve months after allogeneic stem cell transplant with calcineurin inhibitor and methotrexate. These receptors were obtained from a female patient aged 30-39 years who received an allogeneic stem cell transplant from an unrelated donor, was CMV-positive, and had acute and chronic GVHD. Among the T cells, some may be from the graft donor.

The chain carries TRBV11-3 and TRBJ2-5, with D perhaps TRBD1 (6 bases). Germline lookup yields CDR1 SGHNT and CDR2 YENEEA. This CDR3 has 15 amino acids. Trimming removed 0 bases from V and 2 bases from J, with 10 bases in between. CDR3 sequence reads: CASSLEQGYQETQYF. The CDR3 DNA is TGTGCCAGCAGCTTAGAGCAGGGGTATCAAGAGACCCAGTACTTC.

The CDR3 region has the DNA TGTGCCAGCAGTCTAGCGGGCGGAAACTTCTACGAGCAGTACTTC. It specifies CASSLAGGNFYEQYF. The chain links TRBV28 to TRBJ2-7, with TRBD2 identical over 8 bases. Germline CDR1 and CDR2: MDHEN and SYDVKM. With 5 bases clipped from V and 3 bases from J, the junction kept 9 bases outside the gene matches. The CDR3 is 15 amino acids.

CDR3 sequence reads: CASSLVVLDRIYNEQFF. The CDR3 nucleotides read TGTGCCAGCAGCTTAGTGGTTTTGGACAGGATCTACAATGAGCAGTTCTTC. The chain recombines TRBV7-8 with TRBJ2-1; 7 nucleotides line up with TRBD1. This CDR3 spans 17 amino acids. CDR1 and CDR2 from the germline V gene are SGHVS and FQNEAQ. V lost 1 base to trimming and J lost 3 bases; unmatched junction nucleotides: 9.

The chain uses TRBV14 and TRBJ2-7; D is unresolved. V was clipped by 4 bases and J by 6 bases, with 16 bases between them. Germline V gene lookup returns CDR1 SGHDN and CDR2 FVKESK. CDR3 length equals 14 residues. CDR3 loop: CASSPFYEAREQYV. DNA for the CDR3: TGTGCCAGCAGCCCCTTTTATGAGGCGCGCGAGCAGTACGTC.

V usage is TRBV5-6 and J usage is TRBJ2-4; 7 bases agree with TRBD1. This CDR3 has 14 amino acids. CDR1 and CDR2 from the germline V gene are SGHDT and YYEEEE. V shed 0 bases, J shed 4 bases, and the junction held 1 base outside the gene matches. The CDR3: CASSLEQGKNIQYF. In nucleotides, the CDR3 is TGTGCCAGCAGCTTGGAACAGGGGAAAAACATTCAGTACTTC.

The chain combines TRBV29-1 with TRBJ1-1, with D possibly being TRBD1 (5 bases). The germline V gene encodes CDR1 SQVTM and CDR2 ANQGSEA. The germline V and J ends were trimmed by 7 bases and 3 bases, with 9 bases remaining between them. The CDR3 spans 11 residues. The CDR3 DNA reads as TGCAGCGGTCGGGGGGACACTGAAGCTTTCTTT. Residues: CSGRGDTEAFF.

The chain has TRBV28 and TRBJ2-7; D is undetermined. The CDR3 runs 12 residues. V lost 6 bases and J 0 bases, leaving 6 bases between the germline ends. CDR1 is MDHEN and CDR2 is SYDVKM in the germline V gene. CDR3 residues: CASSDSSYEQYV. In DNA, the CDR3 is TGTGCCAGCAGCGATAGCTCCTACGAGCAGTACGTC.

The CDR3 protein is CASSYRALNTGELFF. CDR3 coding DNA: TGTGCCAGCAGTTACCGAGCATTGAACACCGGGGAGCTGTTTTTT. The V and J genes are TRBV6-5 and TRBJ2-2; D is unresolved. The CDR3 covers 15 residues. Germline loops: CDR1 MNHEY, CDR2 SVGAGI. V was shortened by 2 bases and J by 1 base, with 8 bases between the two germline ends.

CDR3 residues: CASSPTWGSPVGNTIYF. The CDR3 coding sequence is TGTGCCAGCAGCCCAACCTGGGGCAGCCCCGTTGGAAACACCATATATTTT. The V call is TRBV14, the J call TRBJ1-3, with D possibly matching TRBD1 (5 bases). V was cut by 4 bases and J by 3 bases, with 19 bases left in between. The CDR3 runs 17 residues. The germline V gene encodes CDR1 SGHDN and CDR2 FVKESK.

This clone was observed a single time. The chain employs TRBV11-3 and TRBJ2-7; TRBD2 is a possible D gene (5 bases). Deletions cut 5 bases from V and 0 bases from J, with 17 bases between. Looked up from germline, CDR1 is SGHNT and CDR2 is YENEEA. This CDR3 contains 16 residues. The CDR3 here is CASSRSRWGDSYEQYV. Written as DNA, the CDR3 is TGTGCCAGCAGCCGTTCAAGGTGGGGAGACTCCTACGAGCAGTACGTC.

The rearrangement joins TRBV27 to TRBJ1-5; tentatively, D is TRBD1 (5 bases). Per the germline V gene, CDR1 is MNHEY and CDR2 is SMNVEV (reference sequence). The CDR3 runs to 16 residues. V dropped 2 bases and J dropped 10 bases, with 21 bases sitting between them. Here the CDR3 reads CASSLRGTQGFQPQHF. CDR3 nucleotides: TGTGCCAGCAGTTTACGCGGGACGCAAGGCTTCCAACCCCAGCATTTT.

This chain uses TRBV7-3 with TRBJ2-1; 9 positions agree with TRBD2. CDR1 is SGHTA, CDR2 FQGTGA, per germline. The V segment lost 5 bases and the J segment 8 bases; nucleotides outside the gene matches: 10. The CDR3 is 15 amino acids. The CDR3: CASSPISGSLDEQFF. For the CDR3, the DNA is TGTGCCAGCAGCCCGATTAGCGGGAGCCTGGATGAGCAGTTCTTC.

This rearrangement joins TRBV7-2 to TRBJ2-7; TRBD1 aligns across 12 bases. This CDR3 comprises 15 residues. Unmatched junction bases numbered 5, after V lost 1 base and J lost 7 bases. Germline CDR1 reads SGHTA; CDR2 reads FQGNSA. As DNA, the CDR3 is TGTGCCAGCAGCTTAGTGGGACAGGGGGCGAGGGAGCAGTACGTC. Translation: CASSLVGQGAREQYV.

The chain uses TRBV7-8 and TRBJ2-7; 12 bases are a match to TRBD2. The CDR3 extends over 14 amino acids. CDR1 is SGHVS and CDR2 is FQNEAQ in the germline V gene. V was clipped by 3 bases and J by 6 bases; unmatched bases: 3. The CDR3 spells CASSLTSGSGEQYV. CDR3 in DNA: TGTGCCAGCAGCTTGACTAGCGGGAGTGGCGAGCAGTACGTC.

This rearrangement joins TRBV7-3 to TRBJ2-3, with D possibly being TRBD1 (6 bases). Looked up from germline, CDR1 is SGHTA and CDR2 is FQGTGA. The CDR3 contains 14 residues. Trimming left V 5 bases short and J 2 bases short, with 11 bases between. DNA for the CDR3: TGTGCCAGCAGCCCCGACAGGAACACAGATACGCAGTATTTT. This encodes CASSPDRNTDTQYF.

The chain links TRBV19 to TRBJ2-3; 9 nucleotides align to TRBD1. The CDR3 has 16 amino acids. CDR1 is LNHDA, CDR2 SQIVND, per germline (reference sequence). With 8 bases clipped from V and 7 bases from J, the junction kept 16 bases outside the gene matches. CDR3 loop: CASSRPGQGMLNTQYF. The CDR3 DNA reads as TGTGCCAGTTCCCGCCCCGGACAGGGGATGCTGAATACGCAGTATTTT. Drawing the rest from reference TRBV19 and TRBJ2-3, the complete variable domain is DGGITQSPKYLFRKEGQNVTLSCEQNLNHDAMYWYRQDPGQGLRLIYYSQIVNDFQKGDIAEGYSVSREKKESFPLTVTSAQKNPTAFYLCASSRPGQGMLNTQYFGPGTRLTVL.

There are a few counts of this clone. The chain combines TRBV5-1 with TRBJ1-2, with 7 positions matching TRBD1. Germline trimming cut 1 base from V and 6 bases from J; bases unmatched to any gene: 3. The germline gives CDR1 SGHRS, CDR2 YFSETQ. The CDR3 covers 13 residues. CDR3 DNA: TGCGCCAGCAGCTTGACAGGGGTGAATGGCTACACCTTC. Encoded protein: CASSLTGVNGYTF.